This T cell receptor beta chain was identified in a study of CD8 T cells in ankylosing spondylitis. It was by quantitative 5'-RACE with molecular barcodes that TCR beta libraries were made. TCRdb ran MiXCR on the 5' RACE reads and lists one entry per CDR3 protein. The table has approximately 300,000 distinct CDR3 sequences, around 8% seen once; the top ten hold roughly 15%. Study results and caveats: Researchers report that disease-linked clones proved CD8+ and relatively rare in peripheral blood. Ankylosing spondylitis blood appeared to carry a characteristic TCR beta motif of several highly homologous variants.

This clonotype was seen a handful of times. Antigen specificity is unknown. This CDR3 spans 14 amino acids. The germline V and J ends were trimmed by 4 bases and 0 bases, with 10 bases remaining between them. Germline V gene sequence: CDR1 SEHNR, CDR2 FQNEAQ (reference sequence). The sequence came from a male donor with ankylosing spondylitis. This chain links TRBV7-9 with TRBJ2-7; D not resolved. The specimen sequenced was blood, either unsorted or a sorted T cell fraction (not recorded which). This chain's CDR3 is CASSWVGHSYEQYF. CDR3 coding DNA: TGTGCCAGCAGCTGGGTTGGGCACTCCTACGAGCAGTACTTC. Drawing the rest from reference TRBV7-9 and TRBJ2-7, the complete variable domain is DTGVSQNPRHKITKRGQNVTFRCDPISEHNRLYWYRQTLGQGPEFLTYFQNEAQLEKSRLLSDRFSAERPKGSFSTLEIQRTEQGDSAMYLCASSWVGHSYEQYFGPGTRLTVT.